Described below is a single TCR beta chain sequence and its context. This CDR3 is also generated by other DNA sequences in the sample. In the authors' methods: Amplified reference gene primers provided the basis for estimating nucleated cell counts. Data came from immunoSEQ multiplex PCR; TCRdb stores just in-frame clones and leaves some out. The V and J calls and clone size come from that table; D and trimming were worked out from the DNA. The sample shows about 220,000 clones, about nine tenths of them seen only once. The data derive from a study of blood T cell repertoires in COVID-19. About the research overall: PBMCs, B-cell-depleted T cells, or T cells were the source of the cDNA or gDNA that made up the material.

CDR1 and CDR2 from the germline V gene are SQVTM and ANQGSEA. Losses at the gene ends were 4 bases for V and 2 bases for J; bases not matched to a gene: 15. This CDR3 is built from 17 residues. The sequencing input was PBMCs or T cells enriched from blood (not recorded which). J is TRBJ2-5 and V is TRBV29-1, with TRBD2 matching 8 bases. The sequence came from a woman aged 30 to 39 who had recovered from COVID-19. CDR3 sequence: CSVGGLAGGGRQETQYF. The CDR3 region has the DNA TGCAGCGTTGGGGGACTCGCGGGGGGAGGAAGGCAAGAGACCCAGTACTTC.